This T cell receptor (beta chain) was sequenced during a study of cytomegalovirus exposure and HLA in healthy donors (dated by TCRdb to the late 2010s). General notes on the study: A later analysis indicated that the 110 or so validation repertoires were generated on the platform also employed for the approximately 670 repertoires of the first cohort. The aim of the study was to test whether cataloging public T cell receptors could identify signatures of past pathogen exposure. In addition to the first cohort of around 670 subjects, a separate validation cohort of approximately 130 different subjects was used. To predict cytomegalovirus infection status, the study combined high-throughput TCR immunosequencing, statistical association of individual TCRs with disease status, and machine learning.

The donors belonged to the validation cohort of 120 subjects, which was separate from the 666-subject first cohort. Overall results and qualifications from the work: The validation cohort had no HLA typing available for a later analysis, so co-occurrence within that cohort was assessed over all 120 or so repertoires. While some public TCRs were present in many individuals, most TCR sequences turned up only very rarely across donors. The classifier was reported to diagnose cytomegalovirus status with high specificity and sensitivity in both the original cohort and the validation cohort. In the study, some 180 TCR beta chains were listed as associated with cytomegalovirus. The authors suggested that the approach could potentially be extended to other disease states and immunological phenotypes. In vitro tests confirmed that three of the cytomegalovirus-associated TCR beta chains recognize cytomegalovirus antigens. Of the cluster scores, 94% were above 0 in a later analysis, which found that TCRs clustered in the first cohort also tended to co-occur in the 95 to 150 validation repertoires.

The receptor library was made with the immunoSEQ multiplex PCR assay. In the original analysis: A statistical classification framework was built for diagnosing cytomegalovirus status from the catalog of TCR beta chain sequences. Held by TCRdb, this immuneACCESS table contains in-frame sequences only and omits some clones. Under half of the omission traces to an unresolved V gene where checked; the cause of the rest is unknown. Clonal size and the V and J genes are those of that table, whereas D and trimming came from the DNA. The sample table holds approximately 150,000 clones, of which about 90% were seen once. The top ten clonotypes cover about 2.9% of the sample. Taken from the germline V gene, the CDR1 and CDR2 loops are SGHAT and FQNNGV. The CDR3, cysteine through phenylalanine, is 13 amino acids long. CDR3 DNA only is kept here, 39 bases in frame from base 1. At the junction V is shortened by 2 bases and J by 9 bases, with 11 bases in between.

Worth noting for this clone: No cognate antigen has been identified for it. Base qualities are not recorded, but no much larger clone differs from it by a single base.

Specimen: PBMCs. The sequence was obtained from a young woman in good health and CMV-seropositive. The V gene is TRBV11-2 and the J gene is TRBJ1-5, with the D segment identity uncertain. Here the CDR3 is given as CASSLSSSGPQHF. The sequenced DNA: TGTGCCAGCAGCTTATCTTCCAGTGGGCCCCAGCATTTT.